The following is a T cell receptor beta chain sequence with its context. V lost 2 bases, J lost 10 bases, and 2 bases stayed unmatched. CDR1 is MNHEY, CDR2 SMNVEV, per germline (reference sequence). This CDR3 comprises 13 residues. Sequenced by immunoSEQ multiplex PCR; TCRdb stores in-frame clones only, minus some. The profile shows 120,000 or so clones, around two thirds of them singletons. This sample was taken from a study of blood T cell repertoires in COVID-19. Study details: Samples of COVID-19 (acute and convalescent) were obtained from the United States, Italy and Spain. PBMCs, B-cell-depleted T cells, or T cells provided the cDNA or gDNA that made up the material.

The sequence came from a woman in her 70s with acute or convalescent COVID-19. The chain employs TRBV27 and TRBJ2-3; 11 bases line up with TRBD1. The sample was peripheral blood. This chain's CDR3 is CASSLRTGGAQYF. The DNA of the CDR3 is TGTGCCAGCAGTTTAAGGACAGGGGGCGCGCAGTATTTT.